This TCR beta chain was found in a study of shared clonotypes between healthy human individuals. Across the study: Per donor, three plates held CD4 naive cells, three held CD4 memory, two held CD8 naive and one held CD8 memory.

Per the germline V gene, CDR1 is LNHDA and CDR2 is SQIVND (reference sequence). Trimming pared 2 bases from V and 2 bases from J, leaving 9 bases between. This CDR3 has 15 residues. Original analysis: Sequence data from immunoSEQ were junction-only and lacked quality scores; consequently, filtering differed. TCRdb's copy holds only in-frame clones and misses some; the assay was immunoSEQ multiplex PCR. The D gene and trimming were derived from the DNA, and the V and J assignments and clone size from that table. The sample holds a few hundred thousand clones, more than 60% seen once. The chain recombines TRBV19 with TRBJ2-2; unclear D gene. This sequence originates from a young man in good health. Sequencing was carried out using memory CD4+ T cells sorted from blood. The subset is: CD45RA-negative fraction. This CDR3 is CASSIKHSNTGELFF. Written as DNA, the CDR3 is TGTGCCAGTAGTATAAAGCACAGTAACACCGGGGAGCTGTTTTTT.